In its sample, the clone carrying this TCR beta chain was seen a few times. Germline CDR1 reads DFQATT; CDR2 reads SNEGSKA (reference sequence). V shed 1 base, J shed 3 bases, and the junction held 1 base outside the gene matches. The CDR3 contains 13 residues. This sample is part of a study of identical twins. One entry per CDR3 protein, called by TCRdb with MiXCR from the 5' RACE reads. This table holds roughly 750,000 distinct CDR3 sequences, less than 25% found once. The sample was also reused in another study, on T cells expressing NK-cell markers.

The rearrangement links TRBV20-1 to TRBJ2-7; TRBD2 matches at 9 bases. Source material: PBMCs. The receptor was derived from a woman between 18 and 29 years old in good health. CDR3 residues: CSARGSGGYEQYF. In nucleotides, the CDR3 is TGCAGTGCTAGAGGTAGCGGGGGCTACGAGCAGTACTTC.